The clone carrying this TCR beta chain was seen only once. Deletions cut 6 bases from V and 0 bases from J, with 17 bases between. The germline V gene has CDR1 SQVTM and CDR2 ANQGSEA. This CDR3 spans 15 amino acids. The sample is drawn from a study of T cell changes during pregnancy in multiple sclerosis. TCRdb's table, derived via immunoSEQ multiplex PCR, lists solely in-frame clones and lacks some. There are tens of thousands of clones in the sample; 70% to 90% occur only once, and around 3.3% lies in the top ten. This chain uses TRBV29-1 with TRBJ1-2; D is ambiguous. The source of this sequence is a female donor with multiple sclerosis, enrolled in a pregnancy study. This sample comprised CD8+ T cells from peripheral blood mononuclear cells, obtained in the third trimester of pregnancy. CDR3 DNA sequence: TGCAGCGTCCCAACTACGCTGGCGACTAACTATGGCTACACCTTC. It is translated as CSVPTTLATNYGYTF.